This T cell receptor (beta chain) appears in the sequencing data of a study of OX40 agonist ivuxolimab in advanced cancers. Method: immunoSEQ multiplex PCR; TCRdb's copy keeps in-frame clones and lacks some. The sample holds roughly 60,000 clones, less than 90% seen once. V was clipped by 2 bases and J by 0 bases, with 8 bases between them. From germline, CDR1 is SGHRS and CDR2 YFSETQ. CDR3 size: 15 residues. The chain uses TRBV5-1 and TRBJ1-4, with no clear D. The source was CD4+ or CD8+ T cells sorted from blood, collected in a trial of the OX40 agonist ivuxolimab. This clonotype was sampled from an adult with an advanced solid tumor such as melanoma, head and neck, liver or kidney cancer. This CDR3 reads CASSFGDATNEKLFF. The CDR3 coding sequence is TGCGCCAGCAGCTTCGGGGATGCAACTAATGAAAAACTGTTTTTT.